This TCR beta chain comes out of a study of OX40 agonist ivuxolimab in advanced cancers. Produced via immunoSEQ multiplex PCR; TCRdb's table is partial and in-frame only. The sample contains roughly 74,000 clones, approximately 90% of which appear only once. The receptor was derived from an adult with an advanced solid tumor such as melanoma, head and neck, liver or kidney cancer. The sequenced sample was CD4+ or CD8+ T cells sorted from blood, obtained in a trial of the OX40 agonist ivuxolimab.

The CDR3 region is CASSPGQGMGNTIYF. CDR3 sequence (DNA): TGTGCCAGCAGCCCGGGACAGGGAATGGGAAACACCATATATTTT. The J gene is TRBJ1-3, the V gene TRBV5-4; 9 bases match TRBD1. CDR3 length: 15 amino acids. Germline V gives CDR1 SGHNT, CDR2 YYREEE (reference sequence). The V and J ends lost 4 bases and 4 bases, in that order; junction bases with no gene match: 6.